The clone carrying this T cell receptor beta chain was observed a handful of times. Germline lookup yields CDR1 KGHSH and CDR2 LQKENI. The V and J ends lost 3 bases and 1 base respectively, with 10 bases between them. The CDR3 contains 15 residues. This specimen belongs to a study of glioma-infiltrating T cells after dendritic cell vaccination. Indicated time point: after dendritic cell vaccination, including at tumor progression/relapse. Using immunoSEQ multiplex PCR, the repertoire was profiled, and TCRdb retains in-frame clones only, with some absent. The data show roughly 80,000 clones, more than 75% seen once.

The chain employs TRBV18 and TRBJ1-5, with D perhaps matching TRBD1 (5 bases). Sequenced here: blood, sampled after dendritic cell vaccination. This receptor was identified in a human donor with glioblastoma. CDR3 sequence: CASSPSQGSNQPQHF. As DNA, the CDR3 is TGTGCCAGCTCACCTTCGCAGGGAAGCAATCAGCCCCAGCATTTT.